This note documents a single T cell receptor beta chain sequence. The PCR had 60 Vbeta and 13 Jbeta primers. The repertoire was sequenced with immunoSEQ multiplex PCR; TCRdb's copy has only in-frame clones and lacks some. This table holds 100,000 to 150,000 clones, around three quarters found once. CDR1 is MNHEY and CDR2 is SVGAGI in the germline V gene. J was trimmed by 1 base and V by 6 bases; bases with no gene match: 6. This CDR3 comprises 14 residues. This entry belongs to a study of cytomegalovirus exposure and HLA in healthy donors. Input material: PBMCs. The rearrangement joins TRBV6-5 to TRBJ2-7; 7 positions match TRBD1. This clonotype was obtained from a woman aged 55-70 years in good health and CMV-seropositive. CDR3 DNA sequence: TGTGCCAGCAGGACCGAGGGGGCGTCCTACGAGCAGTACTTC. This translates into CASRTEGASYEQYF.